This T cell receptor (beta chain) was identified during a study of blood T cell repertoires in COVID-19. Looking at the study overall: From the United States, Italy and Spain came samples of acute and convalescent COVID-19. Sources were T cells, B-cell-depleted T cells, or PBMCs; the material itself was cDNA or gDNA.

Source study methods: Amplifying reference gene primers gave estimates of nucleated cell counts. Libraries were prepared by immunoSEQ multiplex PCR; TCRdb keeps only in-frame clonotypes and omits some of them. V, J and clone size were drawn from that table, and D and trimming were deduced from the DNA. The sample carries 150,000 or so clones, roughly 77% recorded once. The length of the CDR3 is 17 residues. V was trimmed by 0 bases and J by 3 bases, leaving 15 bases between them. Germline loops: CDR1 LGHDT, CDR2 YNNKEL (reference sequence). This receptor was identified in a human donor in a cohort sampled during active COVID-19. This chain links TRBV3-1 (or the pseudogene TRBV3-2) with TRBJ2-1, with D perhaps TRBD1 (6 bases). The sample comprised peripheral blood. DNA for the CDR3: TGTGCCAGCAGCCAAGATCTGAACAGGGTAGTCTACAATGAGCAGTTCTTC. This translates into CASSQDLNRVVYNEQFF.